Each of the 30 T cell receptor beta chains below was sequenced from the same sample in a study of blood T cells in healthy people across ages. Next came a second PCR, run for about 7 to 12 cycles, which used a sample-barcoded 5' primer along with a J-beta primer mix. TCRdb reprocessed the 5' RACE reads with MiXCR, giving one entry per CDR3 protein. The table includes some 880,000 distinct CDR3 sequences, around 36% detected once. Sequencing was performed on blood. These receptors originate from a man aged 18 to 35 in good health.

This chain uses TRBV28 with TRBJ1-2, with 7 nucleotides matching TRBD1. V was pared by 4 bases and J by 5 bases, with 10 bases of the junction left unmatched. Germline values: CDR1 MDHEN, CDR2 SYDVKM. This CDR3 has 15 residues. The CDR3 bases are TGTGCCAGCAGTTCCCAGAGACAGGGTCGGTATGGCTACACCTTC. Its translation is CASSSQRQGRYGYTF.

The CDR3: CASRRRTRGTMNEQFF. The CDR3 coding sequence is TGTGCCAGCAGGCGTAGGACGCGCGGCACAATGAATGAGCAGTTCTTC. V and J are TRBV12-3 or TRBV12-4 and TRBJ2-1; D is unresolved. The V gene lost 6 bases and the J gene lost 7 bases, with 22 bases spanning the gap. This CDR3 contains 16 residues.

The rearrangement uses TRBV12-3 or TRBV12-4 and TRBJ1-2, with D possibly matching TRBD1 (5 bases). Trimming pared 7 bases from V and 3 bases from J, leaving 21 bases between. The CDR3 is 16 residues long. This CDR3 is CASTQGVYRPHYGYTF. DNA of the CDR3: TGTGCCAGCACCCAAGGGGTCTACAGGCCCCACTATGGCTACACCTTC.

CDR3 amino acids: CASSFRTGFIDTEAFF. In nucleotides, the CDR3 is TGTGCCAGCAGCTTCCGGACAGGCTTTATAGACACTGAAGCTTTCTTT. J is TRBJ1-1 and V is TRBV7-8; 7 bases line up with TRBD1. CDR1 is SGHVS, CDR2 FQNEAQ, per germline. The V gene end was trimmed by 3 bases and the J gene end by 3 bases; junction bases not matched to a gene: 10. This CDR3 has 16 amino acids.

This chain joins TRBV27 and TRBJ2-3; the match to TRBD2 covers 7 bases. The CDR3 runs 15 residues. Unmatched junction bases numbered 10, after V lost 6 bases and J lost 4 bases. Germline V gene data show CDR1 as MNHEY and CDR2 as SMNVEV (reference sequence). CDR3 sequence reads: CASSGEGTHADTQYF. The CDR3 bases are TGTGCCAGCAGCGGGGAGGGAACCCATGCAGATACGCAGTATTTT.

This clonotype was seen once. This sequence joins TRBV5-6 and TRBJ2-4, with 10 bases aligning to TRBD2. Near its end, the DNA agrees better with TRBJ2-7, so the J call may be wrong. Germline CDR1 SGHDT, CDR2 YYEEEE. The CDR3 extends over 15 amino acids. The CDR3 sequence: CASSETSGFSYEQYF. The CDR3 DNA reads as TGTGCCAGCAGTGAGACTAGCGGGTTCTCCTACGAGCAGTACTTC.

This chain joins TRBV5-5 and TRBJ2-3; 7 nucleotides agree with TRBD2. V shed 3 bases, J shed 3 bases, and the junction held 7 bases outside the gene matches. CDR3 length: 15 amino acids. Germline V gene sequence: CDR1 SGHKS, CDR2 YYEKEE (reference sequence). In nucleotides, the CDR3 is TGTGCCAGCAGCTCACGAAGCGGGGTAACAGATACGCAGTATTTT. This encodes CASSSRSGVTDTQYF.

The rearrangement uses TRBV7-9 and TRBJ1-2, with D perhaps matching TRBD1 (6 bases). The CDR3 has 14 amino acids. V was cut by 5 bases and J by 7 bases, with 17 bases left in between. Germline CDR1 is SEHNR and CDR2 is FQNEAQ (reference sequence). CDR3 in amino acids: CASSPGGGASGYTF. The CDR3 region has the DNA TGTGCCAGCAGCCCCGGGGGGGGCGCGAGTGGCTACACCTTC.

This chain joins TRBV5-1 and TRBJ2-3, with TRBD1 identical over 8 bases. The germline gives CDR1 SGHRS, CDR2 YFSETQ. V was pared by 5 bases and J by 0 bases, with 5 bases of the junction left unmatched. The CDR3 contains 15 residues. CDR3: CASRGQVPSTDTQYF. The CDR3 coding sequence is TGCGCCAGCAGGGGACAGGTACCTAGCACAGATACGCAGTATTTT.

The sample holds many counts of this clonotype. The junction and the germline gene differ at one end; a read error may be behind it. In DNA, the CDR3 is TGCGCCAGCAGCCAAGATAGCTCTGGGGCCAACGTCCTGACTTTC. This encodes CASSQDSSGANVLTF. The chain employs TRBV3-1 and TRBJ2-6; D unclear. CDR3 length: 15 residues. Germline values: CDR1 LGHDT, CDR2 YNNKEL (reference sequence).

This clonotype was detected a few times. CDR3: CASSLAAGLSNQPQHF. CDR3 bases: TGTGCCAGCAGCTTAGCGGCGGGACTTAGCAATCAGCCCCAGCATTTT. The chain employs TRBV7-2 and TRBJ1-5; D is perhaps TRBD1 (5 bases). This CDR3 is 16 amino acids long. Germline values: CDR1 SGHTA, CDR2 FQGNSA. Trimming shortened V by 0 bases and J by 0 bases, and 9 bases separated the two germline ends.

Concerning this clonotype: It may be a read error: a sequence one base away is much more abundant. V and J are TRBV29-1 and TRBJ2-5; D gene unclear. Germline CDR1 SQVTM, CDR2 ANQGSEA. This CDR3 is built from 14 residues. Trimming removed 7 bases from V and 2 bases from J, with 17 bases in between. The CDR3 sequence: CSADRSNAQETQYF. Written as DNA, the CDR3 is TGCAGCGCTGACCGATCGAACGCGCAAGAGACCCAGTACTTC.

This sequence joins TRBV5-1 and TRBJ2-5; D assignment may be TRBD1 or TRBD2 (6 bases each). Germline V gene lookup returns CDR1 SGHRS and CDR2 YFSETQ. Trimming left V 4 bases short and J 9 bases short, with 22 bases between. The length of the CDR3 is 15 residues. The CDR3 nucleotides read TGCGCCAGCAGCGTTAAGGGAAGGGCAGGGGAGGCCCAGTACTTC. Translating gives CASSVKGRAGEAQYF. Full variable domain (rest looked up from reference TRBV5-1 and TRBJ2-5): KAGVTQTPRYLIKTRGQQVTLSCSPISGHRSVSWYQQTPGQGLQFLFEYFSETQRNKGNFPGRFSGRQFSNSRSEMNVSTLELGDSALYLCASSVKGRAGEAQYFGPGTRLLVL.

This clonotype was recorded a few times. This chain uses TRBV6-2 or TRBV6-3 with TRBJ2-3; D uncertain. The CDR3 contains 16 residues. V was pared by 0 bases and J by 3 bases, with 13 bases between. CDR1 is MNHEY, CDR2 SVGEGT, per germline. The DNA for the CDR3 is TGTGCCAGCAGTTACTCGACACGGTCATTTACAGATACGCAGTATTTT. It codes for CASSYSTRSFTDTQYF.

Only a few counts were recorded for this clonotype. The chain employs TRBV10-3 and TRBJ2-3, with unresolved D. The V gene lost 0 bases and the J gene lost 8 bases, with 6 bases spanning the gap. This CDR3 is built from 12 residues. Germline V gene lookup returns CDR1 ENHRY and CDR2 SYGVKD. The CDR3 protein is CAISESVGTQYF. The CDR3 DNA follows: TGTGCCATCAGTGAGTCTGTGGGTACGCAGTATTTT.

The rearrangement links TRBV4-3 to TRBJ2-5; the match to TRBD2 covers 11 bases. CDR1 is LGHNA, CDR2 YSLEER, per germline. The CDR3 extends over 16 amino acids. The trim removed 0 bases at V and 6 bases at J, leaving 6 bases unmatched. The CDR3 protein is CASSQDQLAGVKTQYF. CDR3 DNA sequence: TGCGCCAGCAGCCAAGATCAACTAGCGGGAGTGAAGACCCAGTACTTC.

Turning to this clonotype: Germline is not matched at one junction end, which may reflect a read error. The CDR3 DNA is TGTGCCAGCAGCCCGCGGACAGGGGGCACATCCTGTAATTCACCCCTCCACTTT. As protein: CASSPRTGGTSCNSPLHF. The V gene is TRBV7-2, the J gene TRBJ1-6; 11 bases are shared with TRBD1. The CDR3 contains 18 residues. CDR1 SGHTA and CDR2 FQGNSA come from the germline V gene.

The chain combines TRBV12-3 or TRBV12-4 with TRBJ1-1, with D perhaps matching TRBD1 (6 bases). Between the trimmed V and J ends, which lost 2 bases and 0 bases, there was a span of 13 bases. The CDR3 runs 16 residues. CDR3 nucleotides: TGTGCCAGCAGTTTACGGGGGCCTACCCTGAACACTGAAGCTTTCTTT. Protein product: CASSLRGPTLNTEAFF.

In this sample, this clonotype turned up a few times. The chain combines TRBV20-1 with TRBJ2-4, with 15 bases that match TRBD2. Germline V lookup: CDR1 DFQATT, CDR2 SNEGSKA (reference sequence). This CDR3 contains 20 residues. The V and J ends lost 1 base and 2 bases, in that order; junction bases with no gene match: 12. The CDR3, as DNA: TGCAGTGCTAGAGCCCGGTTCGGACTAGCGGGGGGGCTTTCCAAAAACATTCAGTACTTC. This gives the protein CSARARFGLAGGLSKNIQYF.

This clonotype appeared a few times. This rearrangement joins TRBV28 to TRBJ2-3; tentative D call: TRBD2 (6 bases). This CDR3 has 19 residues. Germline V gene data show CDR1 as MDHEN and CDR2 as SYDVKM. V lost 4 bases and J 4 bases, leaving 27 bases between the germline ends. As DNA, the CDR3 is TGTGCCAGCAGTTCTGGGTCCCTCCAGGACAAGTCGGGGGCAGATACGCAGTATTTT. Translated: CASSSGSLQDKSGADTQYF.

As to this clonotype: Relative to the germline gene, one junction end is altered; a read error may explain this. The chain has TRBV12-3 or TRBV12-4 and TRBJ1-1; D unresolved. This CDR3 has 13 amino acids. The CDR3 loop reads CASSPAGNIEAFF. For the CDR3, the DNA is TGTGCCAGCAGTCCGGCGGGGAACATTGAAGCTTTCTTT.

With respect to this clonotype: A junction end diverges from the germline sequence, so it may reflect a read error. CDR3 DNA sequence: TGTGTCAGCAGTCCTAGCGGGGGGTCCACAGATACGCAGTATTTT. Amino acids: CVSSPSGGSTDTQYF. The chain joins TRBV12-3 or TRBV12-4 to TRBJ2-3; 11 bases map to TRBD2. This CDR3 region has 15 residues.

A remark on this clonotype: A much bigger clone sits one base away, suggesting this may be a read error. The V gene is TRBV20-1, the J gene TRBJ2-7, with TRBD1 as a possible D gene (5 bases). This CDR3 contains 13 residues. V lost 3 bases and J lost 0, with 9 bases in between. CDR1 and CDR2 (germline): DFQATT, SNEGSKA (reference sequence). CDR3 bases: TGCAGTGCTAGGGCAGGGCACTCCTACGAGCAGTACTTC. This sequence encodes CSARAGHSYEQYF.

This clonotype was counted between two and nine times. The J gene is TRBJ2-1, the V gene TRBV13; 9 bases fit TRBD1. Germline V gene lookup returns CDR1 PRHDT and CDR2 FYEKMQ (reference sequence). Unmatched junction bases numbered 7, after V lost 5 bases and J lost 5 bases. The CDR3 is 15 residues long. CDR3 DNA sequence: TGTGCCAGCAGCCATACCGGGACAGGGCACAATGAGCAGTTCTTC. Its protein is CASSHTGTGHNEQFF. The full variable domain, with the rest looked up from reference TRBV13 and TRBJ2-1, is AAGVIQSPRHLIKEKRETATLKCYPIPRHDTVYWYQQGPGQDPQFLISFYEKMQSDKGSIPDRFSAQQFSDYHSELNMSSLELGDSALYFCASSHTGTGHNEQFFGPGTRLTVL.

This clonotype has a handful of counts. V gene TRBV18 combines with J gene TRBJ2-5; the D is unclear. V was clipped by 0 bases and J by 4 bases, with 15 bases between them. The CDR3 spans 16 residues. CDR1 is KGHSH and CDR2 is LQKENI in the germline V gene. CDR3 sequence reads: CASSPPHAKSGETQYF. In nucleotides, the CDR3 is TGTGCCAGCTCACCACCTCACGCCAAAAGTGGAGAGACCCAGTACTTC.

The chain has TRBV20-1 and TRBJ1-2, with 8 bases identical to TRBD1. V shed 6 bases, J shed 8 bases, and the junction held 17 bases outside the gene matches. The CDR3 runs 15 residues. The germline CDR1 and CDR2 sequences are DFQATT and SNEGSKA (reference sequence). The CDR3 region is CSALNRGDASEGYTF. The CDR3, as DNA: TGCAGTGCCCTAAACAGGGGGGACGCATCGGAGGGCTACACCTTC.

The CDR3 DNA reads TGTGCCAGCCTCTGTCCGGGACTAGCGGGGGGGGCCGGATGCAATGAGCAGTTCTTC. Encoded protein: CASLCPGLAGGAGCNEQFF. The chain combines TRBV7-3 with TRBJ2-1; 16 bases align to TRBD2. Germline CDR1 and CDR2: SGHTA and FQGTGA. The V segment lost 8 bases and the J segment 6 bases; nucleotides outside the gene matches: 16. The CDR3 covers 19 residues.

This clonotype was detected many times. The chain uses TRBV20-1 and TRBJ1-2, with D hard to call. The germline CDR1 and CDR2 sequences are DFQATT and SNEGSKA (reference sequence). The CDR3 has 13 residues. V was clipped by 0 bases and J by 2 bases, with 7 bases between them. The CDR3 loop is CSARDTNNYGYTF. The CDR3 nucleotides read TGCAGTGCTAGAGATACAAACAACTATGGCTACACCTTC.

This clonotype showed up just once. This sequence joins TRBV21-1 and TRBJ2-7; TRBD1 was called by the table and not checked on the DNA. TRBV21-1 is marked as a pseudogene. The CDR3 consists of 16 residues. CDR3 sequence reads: CASSPTGATSWDEQYF. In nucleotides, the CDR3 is TGTGCCAGCAGCCCGACAGGGGCTACGAGTTGGGATGAGCAGTACTTC.

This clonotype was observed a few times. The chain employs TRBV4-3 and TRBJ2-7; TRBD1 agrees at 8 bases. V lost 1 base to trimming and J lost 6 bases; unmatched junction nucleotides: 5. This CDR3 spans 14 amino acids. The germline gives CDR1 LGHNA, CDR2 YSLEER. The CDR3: CASSQVTGGTEQYF. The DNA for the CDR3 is TGCGCCAGCAGCCAAGTTACAGGGGGGACCGAGCAGTACTTC.